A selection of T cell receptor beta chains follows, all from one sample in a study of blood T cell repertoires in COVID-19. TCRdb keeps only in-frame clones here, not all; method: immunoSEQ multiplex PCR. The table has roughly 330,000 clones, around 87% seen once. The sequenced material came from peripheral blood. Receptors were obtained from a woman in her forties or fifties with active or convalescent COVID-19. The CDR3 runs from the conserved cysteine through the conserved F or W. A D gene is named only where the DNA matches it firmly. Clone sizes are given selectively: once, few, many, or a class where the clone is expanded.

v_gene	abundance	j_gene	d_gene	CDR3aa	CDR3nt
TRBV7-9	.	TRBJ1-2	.	CASSSGVYGYTF	TGTGCCAGCAGCTCGGGAGTGTATGGCTACACCTTC
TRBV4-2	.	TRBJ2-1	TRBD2	CASSRSGLAIYNEQFF	TGTGCCAGCAGCCGATCGGGACTAGCGATCTACAATGAGCAGTTCTTC
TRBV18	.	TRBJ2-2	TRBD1	CASSAGTGSTTGELFF	TGTGCCAGCTCAGCGGGGACAGGGTCGACCACCGGGGAGCTGTTTTTT
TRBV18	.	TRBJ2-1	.	CASSAPGLTNEQFF	TGTGCCAGCTCAGCTCCGGGACTCACCAATGAGCAGTTCTTC
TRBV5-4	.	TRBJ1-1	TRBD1	CASSLGTGQMNTEAFF	TGTGCCAGCAGCTTGGGGACAGGGCAGATGAACACTGAAGCTTTCTTT
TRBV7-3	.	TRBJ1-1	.	CASSIPGGEAFF	TGTGCCAGCAGCATCCCGGGGGGTGAAGCTTTCTTT
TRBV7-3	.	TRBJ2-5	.	CASSSASYPSPIETQYF	TGTGCCAGCAGCTCCGCAAGCTATCCCTCTCCCATAGAGACCCAGTACTTC
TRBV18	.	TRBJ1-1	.	CASSLGGSMNTEAFF	TGTGCCAGCTCCCTTGGCGGTAGCATGAACACTGAAGCTTTCTTT
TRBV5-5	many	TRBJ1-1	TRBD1	CASSWGTGMNTEAFF	TGTGCCAGCAGCTGGGGGACAGGGATGAACACTGAAGCTTTCTTT
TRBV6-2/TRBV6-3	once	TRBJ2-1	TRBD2	CASSLTLAGSSYNEQFF	TGTGCCAGCAGTCTTACGTTAGCGGGAAGCTCCTACAATGAGCAGTTCTTC
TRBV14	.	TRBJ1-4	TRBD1	CASSQESRGTGTNEKLFF	TGTGCCAGCAGCCAAGAGAGTAGGGGGACAGGAACAAATGAAAAACTGTTTTTT
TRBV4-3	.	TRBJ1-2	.	CASSQDRVDVYGYTF	TGCGCCAGCAGCCAAGATCGGGTAGATGTATATGGCTACACCTTC
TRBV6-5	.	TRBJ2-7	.	CASSYSAGVEQYF	TGTGCCAGCAGTTATTCAGCAGGGGTCGAGCAGTACTTC
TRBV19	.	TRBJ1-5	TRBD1	CASSSRDRGSNQPQHF	TGTGCCAGTAGTAGCCGGGACAGGGGCTCCAATCAGCCCCAGCATTTT
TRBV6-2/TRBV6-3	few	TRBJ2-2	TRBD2	CASSPRLAANTGELFF	TGTGCCAGCAGCCCGAGACTAGCCGCGAACACCGGGGAGCTGTTTTTT
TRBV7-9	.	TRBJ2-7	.	CASSLRFYEQYF	TGTGCCAGCAGCTTACGTTTCTACGAGCAGTACTTC
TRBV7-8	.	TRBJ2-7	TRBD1	CASSSAGQGAYEQYF	TGTGCCAGCAGCTCCGCGGGACAGGGAGCCTACGAGCAGTACTTC
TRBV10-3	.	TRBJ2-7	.	CAILLQGGEQYF	TGTGCCATTTTGCTGCAGGGGGGCGAGCAGTACTTC
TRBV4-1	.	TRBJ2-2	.	CASSLLSRDFPNTGELFF	TGCGCCAGCAGCCTCCTCTCGCGGGACTTCCCCAACACCGGGGAGCTGTTTTTT
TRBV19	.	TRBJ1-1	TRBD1	CASSWTGPNTEAFF	TGTGCCAGTAGTTGGACAGGACCGAACACTGAAGCTTTCTTT
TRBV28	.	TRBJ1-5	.	CASNEDGGPQHF	TGTGCCAGCAACGAAGACGGGGGGCCCCAGCATTTT
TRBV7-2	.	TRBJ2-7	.	CASNLLPGLLSNVNF	TGTGCCAGCAACTTATTACCGGGTCTTTTGAGTAATGTGAACTTC